This entry concerns a single T cell receptor beta chain. The sample holds one count of this clonotype. Its antigen is still unknown. The CDR3 does not close with the conserved phenylalanine or tryptophan, likely indicating a read error. These data originate in a study of tumor-infiltrating lymphocytes in primary liver carcinoma (TCRdb year 2017). Background on the whole study: Roughly five patients with histopathologically diagnosed primary liver carcinoma underwent surgical resection in China between late 2015 and March 2016. Across five regions of each liver tumor, along with adjacent normal tissue and blood, the study brought together TCRbeta repertoire sequencing, expression microarrays and whole-exome sequencing. Technical replicate repertoires showed high reproducibility, with mean shared-clone rates approximately 0.89 and correlation coefficients above 0.95. Of the five patients, three men and two women aged 30 to 69 years, four had hepatocellular carcinoma and one had combined HCC and intrahepatic cholangiocarcinoma. Roughly 3.5 to 8 million productive TCRbeta reads were obtained per sample, and no significant difference in read depth was found between tissue types. Tumors of the five patients were stage T1-T3 N0M0 with maximum diameters of roughly 4.2 to 11 cm. TCRbeta repertoire sequencing covered about 35 specimens from 5 patients: some 25 tumor regions, 5 adjacent noncancerous liver tissues and 5 peripheral blood samples.

Using a constant-region primer and ProtoScript II reverse transcriptase, TCRbeta-specific cDNA was reverse-transcribed from roughly 500 ng total RNA. Three nested multiplex PCR rounds, following a slightly modified ARM-PCR procedure, were used to build the TCRbeta libraries. The first two PCR rounds used multiplex TRBV1-TRBV30 forward primers with a Cbeta reverse primer, each for around 10 cycles. Sample barcodes and Illumina adapters were added in a final 25-cycle PCR using Deep VentR polymerase. Before sequencing, amplicons between 200 and 500 bp were purified from gel using a QIAquick gel extraction kit. The TCRbeta amplicons were sequenced with 250-bp paired-end reads on an Illumina HiSeq 2500. On the authors' methods: Trimmomatic v0.33 was used to quality-trim the reads, and FLASH v1.2.11 was used to merge paired reads so that full CDR3 sequences could be recovered. V, D and J germline segments were assigned to the rearranged TCRbeta sequences by MiGEC v1.2.1b. Clonotype statistics and Shannon-Wiener diversity indices were calculated with VDJtools v1.0.0. To cut down on sampling bias, every analysis after diversity analysis relied on just the 250 most abundant clonotypes from each sample. TCRdb reprocessing: public reads trimmed at Q25 with fastp, clones called with MiXCR, in-frame beta chains kept. Rows with a matching CDR3 protein are joined into one entry that keeps the most common DNA and genes. These V and J calls originate from TCRdb's pipeline instead of the authors' own analysis. This sample lists some 190,000 distinct CDR3 sequences; 50% to 75% were detected once. The ten largest clones represent around 74% of the sample.

The research as a whole found: Compared with blood, tumors had a significantly larger share of the repertoire taken up by the top 250 clones (p = 0.039). Pairs of tumor regions showed greater repertoire overlap (mean about 36%) than tumor-adjacent pairs (roughly 17%) or tumor-blood pairs (about 14%), which is consistent with antigen-driven expansion. Only 4 or 5 patients were included in the study, and the authors note that the findings should be validated in a larger study. Only the TCR beta chain was sequenced, so true repertoire diversity is likely underestimated because unpaired alpha chains were not captured. Since the samples were bulk and unsorted, there was no way to compare CD4+ and CD8+ T cell repertoires.

TRIzol reagent was used to extract blood RNA from unsorted whole blood, while the DNeasy Blood & Tissue kit provided the germline DNA. At the time of sampling, the patients had chronic HBV infection and had not received any treatment. Approximately 4 milliliters of peripheral blood were collected into K2EDTA tubes before surgery. V is clipped by 3 bases and J by 6 bases, and the sequence between their germline boundaries is 17 bases long. From the germline V gene (reference sequence), CDR1 is WNHNN and CDR2 is SYGVQD. The CDR3 length is 16 residues, termini included. Only the CDR3 DNA is retained, 48 bases long and in frame from the first base.

Specimen: peripheral blood. This receptor chain uses TRBV10-1 and TRBJ2-2; the D gene is perhaps TRBD1 or TRBD2, as each covers 5 bases. The TCR was taken from a man aged 35 to 55 with primary liver carcinoma and hepatitis B virus infection. CDR3 protein: CASSDSGTPFPGELFY. The nucleotide sequence reads as follows: TGCGCCAGCAGTGACTCCGGGACCCCCTTCCCCGGGGAGCTGTTTTAT.